This T cell receptor (beta chain) is from a study of T-cell memory formation after mild COVID-19 (dated by TCRdb to about 2021). General notes on the study: TCR sequence clusters from the two donors were largely donor specific. In a couple of donors, T-cell clones that expanded and contracted after mild COVID-19 were tracked by sequencing TCRalpha and TCRbeta repertoires over time. Two young, previously healthy adult volunteers, one female and one male, were included in the cohort.

TCRdb records Illumina NovaSeq 6000 as the sequencer. TCRalpha and TCRbeta cDNA libraries were built by 5'RACE with constant-segment primers, adding sample barcodes and unique molecular identifiers. RNA was extracted from every sample with Trizol reagent. Library amplification was performed in two PCR steps, and a second sample barcode and Illumina TruSeq adapters were introduced in the second step. Sequencing of the libraries was done on an Illumina NovaSeq, producing 2 x 150 bp paired-end reads. The authors' analysis ran thus. With migec v1.2.7, reads were demultiplexed and then collapsed into UMI-guided consensus sequences. Using mixcr v2.1.11, UMI consensuses were aligned to TRA and TRB V and J templates and then assembled into clonotypes. A clonotype was counted as expanded or contracted only when both edgeR and NoisET called the clonotype significant, with the noise models trained on biological replicates. For edgeR calls, the cutoffs were a false discovery rate-adjusted p below 0.01 and a log2 fold-change threshold of 1. PCA with hierarchical clustering of max-normalized trajectories of the 1000 most abundant clonotypes was used as exploratory dynamics analysis. Each responding clone was given a CD4 or CD8 phenotype based on the CD4+ and CD8+ repertoires, which had been sequenced separately. TCRdb reanalyzed the raw reads on its own, using fastp at Q25 for trimming and MiXCR for clone calling, and kept in-frame beta chains. Rows merge per CDR3 protein into single entries with the most common DNA and genes. TCRdb assigned the V and J calls; the authors' analysis was not used. This sample comprises fewer than 650,000 distinct CDR3 sequences, around a sixth of them detected only once. The biggest ten clones account for around 7.8% of the sample.

Study-wide conclusions, independent of this receptor: SARS-CoV-2 specificity was not confirmed for the second-wave clones peaking on day 37. Some responding clones were detected in pre-infection memory, which suggested that pre-existing cross-reactive memory T cells had joined the SARS-CoV-2 response. Only a couple of mild cases were covered in the study, and larger cohorts including severe cases with pre-infection samples were considered necessary. Balanced CD4/CD8 phenotypes were observed for clones contracting from day 15 to 85, whereas a bias towards CD4+ was observed for a second wave of clones expanding from day 15 to 37. Contracting CD4+ clones were found mainly in CM and EM memory subsets, while CD8+ clones were enriched in EMRA.

V is reduced by 1 base and J by 4 bases, leaving a spacing of 7 bases between them. The germline V gene (reference sequence) gives CDR1 as SEHNR and CDR2 as FQNEAQ. From the cysteine up to the phenylalanine, the CDR3 has a length of 13 residues. Only CDR3 DNA is held: 39 bases, read in frame from base 1. PBMCs were isolated by Ficoll-Paque density gradient centrifugation. Note on this clonotype: Its target antigen remains unknown. No qualities accompany the bases; no much larger clone lies one base away.

The receptor was derived from an adult woman who had mild COVID-19 (a few samples of this study predate the infection). The sample titles of this study are shuffled in the database, so cell type and time point are left out; the donor was told from shared clones. The chain joins TRBV7-9 to TRBJ1-1, with the D gene not clear enough to name. The sequencing input was PBMCs or a T cell subset sorted from them (not recorded which). The CDR3 here reads CASSLDSFTEAFF. In nucleotides, the sequence is TGTGCCAGCAGCTTAGACAGTTTCACTGAAGCTTTCTTT.